Listed below are T cell receptor beta chains from one sample, sequenced in a study of cytotoxic CD8 clonotypes in ibrutinib-treated CLL. Using immunoSEQ multiplex PCR, the repertoire was profiled, and TCRdb retains in-frame clones only, with some absent. The top ten clones hold more than 10% of a sample with 130,000 to 150,000 clones, 79% of them seen once. Sequences were derived from PBMCs, sampled after 12 months of ibrutinib treatment. The receptors originated from a human donor with chronic lymphocytic leukemia. Both conserved end residues are part of each CDR3. Fields, in order: D gene, clone size, V gene, J gene, CDR3 protein, CDR3 DNA. D genes are given only for firm matches. The listing skips clone size in some rows; elsewhere it reads once, few, many or a size class.

.,.,TRBV28,TRBJ2-1,CASSPLGATNEQFF,TGTGCCAGCAGTCCCCTGGGGGCTACGAATGAGCAGTTCTTC
TRBD2,.,TRBV6-5,TRBJ2-7,CASSLGLAGDKQYF,TGTGCCAGCAGTTTGGGACTAGCGGGAGACAAGCAGTACTTC
TRBD2,.,TRBV5-4,TRBJ2-2,CASSLFRAGVTGELFF,TGTGCCAGCAGCTTGTTTCGAGCGGGAGTCACCGGGGAGCTGTTTTTT
TRBD1,.,TRBV19,TRBJ1-5,CASSSRGQGVNQPQHF,TGTGCCAGTAGTAGCCGGGGACAGGGGGTGAATCAGCCCCAGCATTTT
TRBD2,.,TRBV7-2,TRBJ2-7,CASSQTPIAGVSYEQYF,TGTGCCAGCAGCCAGACTCCTATAGCGGGAGTCTCCTACGAGCAGTACTTC
.,.,TRBV28,TRBJ2-7,CASSLGYEQYF,TGTGCCAGCAGTTTAGGCTACGAGCAGTACTTC
.,.,TRBV6-6,TRBJ1-1,CASSYREGAFF,TGTGCCAGCAGTTACCGCGAGGGAGCTTTCTTT
.,.,TRBV7-9,TRBJ2-5,CASSFGQSAQETQYF,TGTGCCAGCAGCTTTGGGCAGTCTGCCCAAGAGACCCAGTACTTC
TRBD1,.,TRBV10-3,TRBJ1-2,CAISAEVGTGNGYTF,TGTGCCATCAGTGCCGAAGTGGGGACAGGGAACGGCTACACCTTC
TRBD2,.,TRBV15,TRBJ2-1,CATSRDLGELAGSYNEQFF,TGTGCCACCAGCAGAGATTTAGGGGAACTAGCGGGATCCTACAATGAGCAGTTCTTC
TRBD2,.,TRBV10-1,TRBJ2-1,CASSPGLAGYNEQFF,TGCGCCAGCAGCCCCGGGTTAGCGGGTTACAATGAGCAGTTCTTC
.,.,TRBV10-3,TRBJ2-6,CAISLEGTPGANVLTF,TGTGCCATCAGCCTTGAGGGCACGCCTGGGGCCAACGTCCTGACTTTC
TRBD2,once,TRBV7-2,TRBJ2-1,CASSLGGRAGDEQFF,TGTGCCAGCAGCTTAGGCGGGAGGGCCGGCGATGAGCAGTTCTTC
TRBD1,.,TRBV28,TRBJ2-7,CASSFSAGGYEQYF,TGTGCCAGCAGTTTTTCTGCAGGGGGCTACGAGCAGTACTTC
TRBD2,.,TRBV6-5,TRBJ2-7,CASSYSRLAGAYEQYF,TGTGCCAGCAGTTACTCGAGACTAGCGGGTGCCTACGAGCAGTACTTC
.,once,TRBV7-6,TRBJ2-1,CASSLGLASTSYNEQFF,TGTGCCAGCAGCTTAGGGCTAGCGTCAACCTCATACAATGAGCAGTTCTTC
TRBD2,.,TRBV27,TRBJ2-1,CASNYLAGGPGDEQFF,TGTGCCAGCAATTACCTAGCGGGAGGGCCGGGCGATGAGCAGTTCTTC
.,.,TRBV9,TRBJ1-1,CASSGPNTEAFF,TGTGCCAGCAGCGGACCGAACACTGAAGCTTTCTTT
TRBD2,.,TRBV29-1,TRBJ2-1,CSVEGLAGGITYNEQFF,TGCAGCGTTGAAGGACTAGCGGGAGGGATCACCTACAATGAGCAGTTCTTC
.,.,TRBV30,TRBJ2-7,CAWSVLEGAEQYF,TGTGCCTGGAGTGTACTGGAGGGTGCCGAGCAGTACTTC
.,.,TRBV2,TRBJ1-5,CASRQDSNQPQHF,TGTGCCAGCAGACAGGATAGCAATCAGCCCCAGCATTTT
TRBD2,.,TRBV5-4,TRBJ2-1,CASRRGLAYNEQFF,TGTGCCAGCAGGAGGGGACTAGCCTACAATGAGCAGTTCTTC
TRBD2,.,TRBV15,TRBJ2-5,CATSRDWLAGGPLTETQYF,TGTGCCACCAGCAGAGATTGGTTGGCGGGAGGGCCTCTTACGGAGACCCAGTACTTC
TRBD1,.,TRBV7-2,TRBJ2-2,CASSLAGKQGARTGELFF,TGTGCCAGCAGCTTAGCAGGGAAACAGGGGGCGCGCACCGGGGAGCTGTTTTTT
.,.,TRBV6-1,TRBJ2-7,CASFTSYEQYF,TGTGCCAGCTTTACATCCTACGAGCAGTACTTC
.,.,TRBV6-4,TRBJ2-2,CASSDYGTGELFF,TGTGCCAGCAGTGATTATGGCACCGGGGAGCTGTTTTTT
.,.,TRBV5-4,TRBJ1-2,CASSPGAYGYTF,TGTGCCAGCAGCCCCGGGGCGTATGGCTACACCTTC
TRBD2,.,TRBV28,TRBJ2-5,CASSLTTTEREREETQYF,TGTGCCAGCAGTTTGACCACCACCGAGCGGGAGCGGGAAGAGACCCAGTACTTC
TRBD1,once,TRBV7-8,TRBJ2-7,CASSWGTGWEQYF,TGTGCCAGCAGCTGGGGGACAGGGTGGGAGCAGTACTTC
.,.,TRBV4-1,TRBJ2-1,CASSRTGSYNEQFF,TGCGCCAGCAGCCGAACAGGGTCCTACAATGAGCAGTTCTTC
.,few,TRBV5-6,TRBJ1-2,CASTLTGGGGYTF,TGTGCCAGCACCTTGACGGGGGGTGGTGGCTACACCTTC
.,.,TRBV7-8,TRBJ2-1,CASSLRVRDQFF,TGTGCCAGCAGCTTAAGAGTGCGGGATCAGTTCTTC
TRBD1,.,TRBV7-2,TRBJ2-7,CASSPRRDRAYEQYF,TGTGCCAGCAGCCCTCGCCGGGACAGAGCCTACGAGCAGTACTTC
.,.,TRBV19,TRBJ1-1,CASSRRGGDTEAFF,TGTGCCAGTAGTAGACGAGGGGGGGACACTGAAGCTTTCTTT
.,.,TRBV19,TRBJ2-5,CASSTPWTTETQYF,TGTGCCAGTAGTACCCCATGGACAACGGAGACCCAGTACTTC
TRBD1,.,TRBV19,TRBJ2-3,CASQGQSDTQYF,TGTGCCAGTCAGGGACAGTCGGATACGCAGTATTTT
.,.,TRBV7-3,TRBJ2-1,CASSSRGWHEQFF,TGTGCCAGCAGCTCCAGGGGTTGGCATGAGCAGTTCTTC
.,.,TRBV18,TRBJ2-3,CASSPPGTLRSDTQYF,TGTGCCAGCTCACCACCGGGGACGTTAAGGTCAGATACGCAGTATTTT
.,once,TRBV6-4,TRBJ2-1,CASSATTSYNEQFF,TGTGCCAGCAGTGCGACTACCTCCTACAATGAGCAGTTCTTC
.,.,TRBV21-1,TRBJ1-5,CASGNRVGQGDQPQHF,TGTGCCAGCGGAAATAGGGTGGGACAGGGGGATCAGCCCCAGCATTTT
TRBD2,.,TRBV5-1,TRBJ2-5,CASRLAGGPTETQYF,TGCGCCAGCAGATTAGCGGGAGGGCCGACAGAGACCCAGTACTTC
TRBD1,.,TRBV2,TRBJ1-2,CASRLAGTGNYGYTF,TGTGCCAGCAGATTAGCCGGGACAGGGAACTATGGCTACACCTTC
.,.,TRBV29-1,TRBJ2-1,CSVEEWVYNEQFF,TGCAGCGTTGAAGAGTGGGTATACAATGAGCAGTTCTTC
TRBD1,.,TRBV18,TRBJ1-1,CASSQLAGTGAVEAFF,TGTGCCAGCTCACAGCTTGCCGGGACAGGGGCTGTTGAAGCTTTCTTT
TRBD2,.,TRBV5-4,TRBJ2-5,CASSSIHTSGRDQETQYF,TGTGCCAGCAGCTCCATACATACTAGCGGGAGGGACCAAGAGACCCAGTACTTC